This TCR beta chain was found in a study of CD8 T cells in Susac syndrome. General study results and limits: As the study acknowledged, the number of individuals in its TCR sequencing and HLA analysis was relatively small.

A word on this clonotype: Its antigen is undetermined.

High-throughput TCR beta sequencing covered peripheral CD8+ and CD4+ T cells. TEMRA cells were FACS-enriched, unlike CD8+ and CD4+ T cells, which were negatively isolated. The CDR3 runs 11 residues. Germline lookup yields CDR1 SGHRS and CDR2 YFSETQ. V was trimmed by 2 bases and J by 8 bases, leaving 5 bases between them. After extraction with the RNeasy kit, about 0.45 to 1 ug of the RNA was reverse transcribed using random hexamers. From the immunoSEQ multiplex PCR reads, TCRdb called clonotypes with MiXCR, one entry per CDR3 protein. Of 200,000 to 250,000 distinct CDR3 sequences listed, 95% are singletons.

V gene TRBV5-1 combines with J gene TRBJ2-1; no firm D call. What was sequenced was CD4+ T cells from PBMCs. This TCR was recovered from a human donor with multiple sclerosis. CDR3 amino acids: CASSFSDEQFF. CDR3 sequence (DNA): TGCGCCAGCAGCTTTTCTGATGAGCAGTTCTTC.